Many counts were recorded for the clone carrying this T cell receptor (beta chain). The antigen remains undetermined. Uncontrolled infections, other autoimmune diseases, pregnancy or lactation barred patients from enrollment. Someone took the PBMCs out of more than 9 ml of fresh peripheral blood. The data originate from a study of Graves' ophthalmopathy and Graves' hyperthyroidism. Findings and limits, study-wide: Most thyroid clonotypes with frequency above 0.001 were detected in blood too.

With 1 base removed from V and 5 bases from J, the gap between germline ends came to 22 bases. Germline values: CDR1 SGHRS, CDR2 YFSETQ. CDR3 length equals 17 residues. From RNA, the CDR3 regions of TCR beta chains were amplified and sequenced. HTBI-primed first-round RT-PCR preceded second-round multiplex PCR. TCRdb ran MiXCR on the multiplex PCR reads and lists one entry per CDR3 protein. The sample has roughly 610,000 distinct CDR3 sequences; 22% are singletons. This chain joins TRBV5-1 and TRBJ2-7, with a tentative D call TRBD2 (7 bases). This TCR came from a woman aged 18-29 years with stable Graves' hyperthyroidism. Some clones in this sample may be carry-over from other donors' samples. Input material: peripheral blood. The CDR3 loop is CASSLFPGGRSTNEQYF. The DNA for the CDR3 is TGCGCCAGCAGCTTGTTTCCCGGGGGGCGGTCAACCAACGAGCAGTACTTC.